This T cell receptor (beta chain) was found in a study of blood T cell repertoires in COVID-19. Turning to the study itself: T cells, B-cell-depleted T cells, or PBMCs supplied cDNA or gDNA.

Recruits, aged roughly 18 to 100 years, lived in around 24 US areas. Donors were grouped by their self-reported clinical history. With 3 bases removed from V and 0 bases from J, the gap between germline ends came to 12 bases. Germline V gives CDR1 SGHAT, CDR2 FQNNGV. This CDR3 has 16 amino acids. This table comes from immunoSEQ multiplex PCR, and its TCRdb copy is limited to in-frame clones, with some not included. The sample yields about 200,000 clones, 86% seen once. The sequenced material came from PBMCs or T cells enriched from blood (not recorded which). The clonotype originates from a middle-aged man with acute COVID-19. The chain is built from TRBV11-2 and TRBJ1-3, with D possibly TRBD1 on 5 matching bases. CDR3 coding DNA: TGTGCCAGCAGCTTGGTCGGAGGGACCTCTGGAAACACCATATATTTT. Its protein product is CASSLVGGTSGNTIYF.